Reported below is one T cell receptor (beta chain). This record belongs to a study of blood T cell repertoires in COVID-19. Turning to the study itself: Italy, Spain and the United States were the sources of the convalescent and acute COVID-19 samples. In each case, the material was cDNA or gDNA derived from T cells, B-cell-depleted T cells, or PBMCs.

The CDR3 consists of 15 residues. Germline-derived CDR1 and CDR2 are MRHNA and SNTAGT. V was clipped by 6 bases and J by 4 bases; unmatched bases: 10. As originally analysed: The assay estimated nucleated cells by amplifying reference gene primers. Using immunoSEQ multiplex PCR, the repertoire was profiled, and TCRdb retains in-frame clones only, with some absent. That table supplies the V and J calls and clone size; D and trimming were determined from the DNA. The sample shows 220,000 or so clones, less than 90% of them seen only once. Sequencing was carried out using peripheral blood. This TCR came from a young man with active or convalescent COVID-19. V gene TRBV6-4 combines with J gene TRBJ1-1; 8 bases are shared with TRBD1. In DNA form, the CDR3 reads TGTGCCAGCAGGTCTCCGGGACAGGTACCCACTGAAGCTTTCTTT. It yields the protein CASRSPGQVPTEAFF.